The 19 T cell receptor beta chains given below trace back to one sample, sequenced in a study of control samples from healthy donors and cancer patients. The repertoire was sequenced with immunoSEQ multiplex PCR; TCRdb's copy has only in-frame clones and lacks some. The sample contains roughly 130,000 clones, roughly 94% of which appear only once. The material sequenced was PBMCs. These TCRs come from a man in his fifties or sixties with colorectal cancer.

This chain connects TRBV4-1 to TRBJ2-3, with 8 positions matching TRBD1. The CDR3 length is 15 residues. The J segment lost 4 bases and the V segment lost 2 bases, leaving 5 bases of the junction unmatched. Germline values: CDR1 MGHRA, CDR2 YSYEKL. For the CDR3, the DNA is TGCGCCAGCAGCCAATGGACAGGGCAGGCAGATACGCAGTATTTT. Amino acid sequence: CASSQWTGQADTQYF.

V gene TRBV14 combines with J gene TRBJ1-1; 7 nucleotides line up with TRBD1. J gave up 5 bases and V 3 bases, and 6 bases lay outside the gene matches. In germline, CDR1 is SGHDN, CDR2 FVKESK. The CDR3 has 14 residues. The CDR3 here is CASSHPGTATEAFF. As DNA, the CDR3 is TGTGCCAGCAGCCACCCCGGGACAGCAACTGAAGCTTTCTTT.

The chain links TRBV5-1 to TRBJ1-1; TRBD1 aligns across 10 bases. V was clipped by 4 bases and J by 1 base; unmatched bases: 4. The CDR3 is made up of 15 amino acids. Germline loops: CDR1 SGHRS, CDR2 YFSETQ. Here the CDR3 reads CASSATGGSNTEAFF. In nucleotides, the CDR3 is TGCGCCAGCAGCGCGACAGGGGGCTCGAACACTGAAGCTTTCTTT.

The gene calls are TRBV7-2 and TRBJ1-5; D is unresolved. Trimming pared 3 bases from V and 5 bases from J, leaving 11 bases between. The CDR3 is 14 residues long. Germline CDR1 is SGHTA and CDR2 is FQGNSA. CDR3 residues: CASSFLEGDQPQHF. DNA of the CDR3: TGTGCCAGCAGCTTTTTAGAGGGAGATCAGCCCCAGCATTTT.

This clone turned up a few times. The rearrangement uses TRBV7-8 and TRBJ1-5; D might be TRBD1 (6 bases). This CDR3 spans 14 amino acids. V lost 5 bases and J 3 bases, leaving 11 bases between the germline ends. Per the germline V gene, CDR1 is SGHVS and CDR2 is FQNEAQ. The CDR3 protein is CASSADSANQPQHF. CDR3 nucleotides: TGTGCCAGCAGCGCGGACAGCGCCAATCAGCCCCAGCATTTT.

V usage is TRBV6-1 and J usage is TRBJ2-5, with TRBD1 as a possible D gene (5 bases). CDR3 length: 15 amino acids. Germline V lookup: CDR1 MNHNS, CDR2 SASEGT. Trimming took off 2 bases at V and 7 bases at J, with 17 bases between the two ends. The CDR3 reads CASSERGGLDGTQYF. DNA for the CDR3: TGTGCCAGCAGTGAAAGGGGTGGGCTAGATGGGACCCAGTACTTC.

This rearrangement joins TRBV5-1 to TRBJ1-1, with 9 bases that match TRBD1. Trimming took 3 bases from V and 1 from J; bases not matched to a gene: 4. CDR3 size: 15 residues. Germline-derived CDR1 and CDR2 are SGHRS and YFSETQ. CDR3 residues: CASSYGQGTNTEAFF. In DNA, the CDR3 is TGCGCCAGCAGCTACGGACAGGGGACGAACACTGAAGCTTTCTTT.

The chain has TRBV7-9 and TRBJ1-1, with D tentatively TRBD1 (5 bases). The V gene lost 4 bases and the J gene lost 3 bases, with 12 bases spanning the gap. The V gene's germline CDR1 is SEHNR and CDR2 FQNEAQ (reference sequence). CDR3 length equals 14 residues. The CDR3 DNA reads TGTGCCAGCAGCTCCAAGGGACCCCACACTGAAGCTTTCTTT. The encoded protein is CASSSKGPHTEAFF.

The chain carries TRBV5-1 and TRBJ2-2; tentative D call: TRBD2 (6 bases). Trimming shortened V by 0 bases and J by 4 bases, and 13 bases separated the two germline ends. This CDR3 contains 16 residues. CDR1 is SGHRS and CDR2 is YFSETQ in the germline V gene. CDR3 amino acids: CASSLGGGVSTGELFF. CDR3 nucleotides: TGCGCCAGCAGCTTGGGAGGCGGGGTGAGCACCGGGGAGCTGTTTTTT.

The rearrangement uses TRBV3-1 (or the pseudogene TRBV3-2) and TRBJ1-1, with a weak D call TRBD1 (5 bases). V lost 4 bases and J 1 base, leaving 16 bases between the germline ends. The CDR3 extends over 16 amino acids. Germline CDR1 and CDR2: LGHDT and YNNKEL (reference sequence). CDR3 nucleotide sequence: TGTGCCAGCAGCCGATCCTCCGCAGGGACGAACACTGAAGCTTTCTTT. Its translation is CASSRSSAGTNTEAFF.

The rearrangement joins TRBV19 to TRBJ2-7; perhaps TRBD1 as D (6 bases). Germline values: CDR1 LNHDA, CDR2 SQIVND (reference sequence). Trimming pared 3 bases from V and 5 bases from J, leaving 14 bases between. This CDR3 has 14 amino acids. The CDR3 DNA reads TGTGCCAGTAGTATCCGGGCAGGGGACCACGAGCAGTACTTC. As protein: CASSIRAGDHEQYF.

The chain has TRBV9 and TRBJ1-2; TRBD1 matches 9 bases. V shed 2 bases, J shed 6 bases, and the junction held 8 bases outside the gene matches. CDR3 size: 15 residues. Germline V gene sequence: CDR1 SGDLS, CDR2 YYNGEE. In nucleotides, the CDR3 is TGTGCCAGCAGCGTGTCGGACAGGGGCGGAGATGGCTACACCTTC. It yields the protein CASSVSDRGGDGYTF.

This clone was seen only once. V gene TRBV5-5 combines with J gene TRBJ2-3, with 9 bases aligning to TRBD2. The ends lost 3 bases at V and 1 base at J; junction bases unmatched: 9. CDR1 is SGHKS, CDR2 YYEKEE, per germline (reference sequence). CDR3 length equals 17 residues. CDR3 sequence (DNA): TGTGCCAGCAGCTCCGGTGGGCCTAGCGGGGGCACAGATACGCAGTATTTT. This encodes CASSSGGPSGGTDTQYF.

V gene TRBV6-5 combines with J gene TRBJ2-6, with D possibly matching TRBD2 (7 bases). The CDR3 contains 15 residues. The germline V gene has CDR1 MNHEY and CDR2 SVGAGI. V dropped 11 bases and J dropped 2 bases, with 16 bases sitting between them. The CDR3: CAGGRGWTGANVLTF. Written as DNA, the CDR3 is TGTGCCGGGGGGAGGGGGTGGACTGGGGCCAACGTCCTGACTTTC.

The chain has TRBV6-6 and TRBJ1-1; a possible D gene is TRBD1 (6 bases). V was clipped by 2 bases and J by 1 base, with 11 bases between them. Looked up from germline, CDR1 is MNHNY and CDR2 is SVGAGI (reference sequence). CDR3 length equals 15 residues. The CDR3 spells CASSYGRGANTEAFF. Here the CDR3 DNA reads TGTGCCAGCAGTTACGGTCGGGGGGCGAACACTGAAGCTTTCTTT.

The chain is built from TRBV6-1 and TRBJ2-5; 11 bases align to TRBD2. Germline loops: CDR1 MNHNS, CDR2 SASEGT. V shed 0 bases and J 5 bases; nucleotides not matched to a gene: 2. The CDR3 consists of 15 residues. CDR3 DNA: TGTGCCAGCAGTGAAGCAATAGCGGGGGGGGAGACCCAGTACTTC. This gives the protein CASSEAIAGGETQYF.

The chain is built from TRBV6-1 and TRBJ1-5; D not certain. Trimming removed 2 bases from V and 2 bases from J, with 7 bases in between. From germline, CDR1 is MNHNS and CDR2 SASEGT. The length of the CDR3 is 14 residues. The CDR3 reads CASSEYGRNQPQHF. The CDR3 region has the DNA TGTGCCAGCAGTGAATACGGACGCAATCAGCCCCAGCATTTT.

This rearrangement joins TRBV6-5 to TRBJ2-7, with TRBD1 matching over 10 bases. The CDR3 runs to 15 residues. Germline V gene sequence: CDR1 MNHEY, CDR2 SVGAGI. Trimming cost V 4 bases and J 2 bases; bases outside gene matches: 5. CDR3 sequence: CASSSGQGVPYEQYF. The CDR3 DNA reads as TGTGCCAGCAGTTCAGGACAGGGGGTCCCCTACGAGCAGTACTTC.

The chain is built from TRBV9 and TRBJ1-1, with 8 bases fitting TRBD1. There are 14 residues in the CDR3. The germline gives CDR1 SGDLS, CDR2 YYNGEE. V gave up 4 bases and J gave up 7 bases; unmatched junction bases: 9. CDR3 nucleotides: TGTGCCAGCAGCCATGGATCCGGGACAGGTGAAGCTTTCTTT. The encoded protein is CASSHGSGTGEAFF.